The sequence of this T cell receptor (beta chain) was determined in a study of T cell repertoires in MIS-A myocarditis (dated 2022 in TCRdb). The QIAamp DNA FFPE kit was used to extract genomic DNA from formalin-fixed paraffin-embedded autopsy tissue. Concerning this clone itself: Its antigen is not yet known. Per-nucleotide qualities are absent, and no much larger clonotype sits a single base away.

TCRbeta CDR3 regions were amplified by the immunoSEQ bias-controlled multiplex PCR and were subjected to high-throughput sequencing. In the paper's pipeline: The immunoSEQ vendor pipeline collapsed and filtered the CDR3 sequences so that the abundance and frequency of each unique TCRbeta CDR3 could be quantified. CD-HIT clustered dominant CDR3 amino acid sequences with SARS-CoV-2-specific ImmuneCODE TCRbeta sequences at a 90% global sequence identity threshold. Clones with frequencies of 0.1 to 1 were classed as hyperexpanded, and 0.01 to 0.1 as large. For the dominant clones, CDR3 amino acid sequences and V and J gene assignments were confirmed with MiXCR. The R stringdist package was used to calculate Levenshtein distances between the patient clonotypes and the ImmuneCODE hits. Held by TCRdb, this immuneACCESS table contains in-frame sequences only and omits some clones. Under half of the omission traces to an unresolved V gene where checked; the cause of the rest is unknown. That table gives V, J and clone size, and the DNA gave D and trimming. This sample is represented by roughly 15,000 clones; around 69% of them were singletons. The ten largest clones add up to around 59% of the sample.

The CDR3 goes from the cysteine to the phenylalanine over 13 residues. The CDR3 DNA has 39 bases and is translated from base 1. The germline V gene sets CDR1 to MDHEN and CDR2 to SYDVKM. Trimming takes 6 bases off V and 3 bases off J; junction bases not matched to a gene: 5. The V gene is TRBV28 and the J gene is TRBJ2-7, and 7 junctional nucleotides match TRBD1. Material: left ventricle heart tissue obtained at autopsy. This specimen's cell subset or site label, per the study, means: cardiac tissue sample (left or right ventricle, interventricular septum, or pericardium). This sequence was found in a man between 18 and 35 years old with fulminant myocarditis from multisystem inflammatory syndrome in adults (MIS-A) after COVID-19. The CDR3 protein sequence reads: CASRLSGGYEQYF. The nucleotide sequence reads TGTGCCAGCAGGCTCTCAGGGGGCTACGAGCAGTACTTC.